This TCR beta chain was profiled in a study of T-cell reconstitution after alpha-beta-depleted transplantation in children. CDR1 ENHRY and CDR2 SYGVKD come from the germline V gene. The CDR3 has 13 amino acids. The library targeted TCRbeta and was prepared with unique molecular identifiers. Using its own MiXCR run on the PCR reads, TCRdb lists one record per CDR3 protein. Of a few hundred thousand distinct CDR3 sequences detected, over 9.5% appear once; the ten largest clones hold about 4.8%. A note on this clonotype: One end of the junction varies from germline; a read error may be responsible.

The sample consisted of PBMCs from the stem cell graft donor, taken from the stem cell graft. This chain joins TRBV10-3 and TRBJ2-7; tentatively, D is TRBD1 (6 bases). The sequence was collected from a human donor who donated a stem cell graft to a child with SCID. This CDR3 is CVINDRGSYEQYF. In DNA, the CDR3 is TGTGTCATCAACGATAGGGGGTCCTACGAGCAGTACTTC.